This TCR beta chain originates from a study of neurological immune-mediated disorders. Broader study findings: The study found the most TCR clonal expansion in HTLV-1-associated myelopathy and the least in multiple sclerosis, below healthy controls. TCR-beta repertoires seemed private in all groups, with no expanded CDR3 amino acid sequences shared.

This clonotype was recorded at least ten times. The antigen is unknown. The cDNA was generated by 5'RACE with 10-nucleotide random UMIs. TCRdb independently ran MiXCR on the 5' RACE reads; one entry per CDR3 protein. The sample holds roughly 45,000 distinct CDR3 sequences, roughly 12% seen once. Time point indicated: longitudinal time-point 3. This receptor was taken from a man under 40 in good health. The material sequenced was PBMCs.

The CDR3 nucleotides are TGTGCCAGCAGTTACAGGGGGAGAGACGAGCAGTACTTC. Protein sequence: CASSYRGRDEQYF. The chain is built from TRBV6-5 and TRBJ2-7; a possible D gene is TRBD1 (6 bases). The germline V gene has CDR1 MNHEY and CDR2 SVGAGI. V lost 2 bases and J 5 bases, leaving 10 bases between the germline ends. The CDR3 runs to 13 residues.